The clone carrying this TCR beta chain was observed a few times. Its antigen is not known. The source of the sample is a study of identical twins. TCRdb itself ran the 5' RACE reads through MiXCR, one entry per CDR3 protein. The data show under 900,000 distinct CDR3 sequences, 10% to 15% seen once. The study, taken as a whole, reports: Fewer insertions characterized abundant cord blood beta clonotypes, whereas memory repertoires showed none.

Looked up from germline, CDR1 is ENHRY and CDR2 is SYGVKD. The junction had 3 bases not matched to a gene; V was cut back by 5 bases and J by 6 bases. The CDR3 runs to 14 residues. The same data also contributed to another study, on yellow fever vaccine responses in identical twins.

Sequencing input: PBMCs. This sequence was found in a woman between 18 and 29 years old in good health. V gene TRBV10-3 combines with J gene TRBJ2-1, with 11 bases fitting TRBD2. The CDR3 reads CAISTGTSGNEQFF. The CDR3 DNA is TGTGCCATCAGTACCGGGACTAGCGGCAATGAGCAGTTCTTC.